The sequence of this T cell receptor beta chain was determined in a study of T cell responses to AZD1222 COVID-19 vaccine. Study-wide results and caveats: Of the AZD1222 recipients, only five to seven were seropositive at baseline.

V gave up 1 base and J gave up 4 bases; unmatched junction bases: 5. Per germline, CDR1 SGHKS and CDR2 YYEKEE (reference sequence). This CDR3 spans 15 amino acids. A remark on this clone: Its specificity is unknown.

Profiling relied on immunoSEQ multiplex PCR, and the TCRdb table lists in-frame clones only, not all of them. The sample has some 110,000 clones; around 89% are singletons. The sample in question was peripheral blood, obtained 28 days after the second AZD1222 dose. This clonotype was obtained from an adult who received the AZD1222 COVID-19 vaccine. The V call is TRBV5-5, the J call TRBJ2-7; TRBD1 matches at 10 bases. As DNA, the CDR3 is TGTGCCAGCAGCTTGTTAAGGGACAGGGGTTACGAGCAGTACTTC. Translating it yields CASSLLRDRGYEQYF.